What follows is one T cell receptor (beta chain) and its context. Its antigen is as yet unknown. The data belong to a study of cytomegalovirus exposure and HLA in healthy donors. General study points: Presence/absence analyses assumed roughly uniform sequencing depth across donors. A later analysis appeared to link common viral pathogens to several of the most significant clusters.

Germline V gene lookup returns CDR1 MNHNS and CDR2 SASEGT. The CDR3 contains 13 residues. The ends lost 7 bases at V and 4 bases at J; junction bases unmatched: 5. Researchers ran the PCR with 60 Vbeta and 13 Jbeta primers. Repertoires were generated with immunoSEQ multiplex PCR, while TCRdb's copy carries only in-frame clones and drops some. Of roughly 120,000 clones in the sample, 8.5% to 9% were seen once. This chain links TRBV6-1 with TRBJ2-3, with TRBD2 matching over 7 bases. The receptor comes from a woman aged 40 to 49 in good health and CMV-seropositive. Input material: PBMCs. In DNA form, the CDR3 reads TGTGCCAGCACCCGGGACTACGCAGATACGCAGTATTTT. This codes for CASTRDYADTQYF.